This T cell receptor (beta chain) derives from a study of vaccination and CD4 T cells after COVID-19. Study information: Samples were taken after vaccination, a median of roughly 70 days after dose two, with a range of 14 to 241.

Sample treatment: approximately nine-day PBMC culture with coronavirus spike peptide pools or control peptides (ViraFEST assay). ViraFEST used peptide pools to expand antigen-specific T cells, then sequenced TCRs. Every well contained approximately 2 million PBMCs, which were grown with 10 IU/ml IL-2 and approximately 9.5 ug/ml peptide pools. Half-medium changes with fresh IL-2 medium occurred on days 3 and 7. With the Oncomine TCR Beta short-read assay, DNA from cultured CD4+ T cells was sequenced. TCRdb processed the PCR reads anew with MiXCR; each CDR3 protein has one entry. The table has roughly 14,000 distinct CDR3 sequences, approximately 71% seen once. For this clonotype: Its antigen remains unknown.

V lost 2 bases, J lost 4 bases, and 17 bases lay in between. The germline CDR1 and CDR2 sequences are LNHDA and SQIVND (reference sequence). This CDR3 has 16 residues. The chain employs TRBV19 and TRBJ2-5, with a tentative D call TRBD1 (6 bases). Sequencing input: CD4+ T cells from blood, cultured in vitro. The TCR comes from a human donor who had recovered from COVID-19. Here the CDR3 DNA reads TGTGCCAGTAGTATACGAACAGGGTTGGTGCGAGAGACCCAGTACTTC. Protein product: CASSIRTGLVRETQYF.